This T cell receptor beta chain comes out of a study of Tregs in tolerant kidney transplant recipients. Study-wide context: Mixed chimerism was transient after nonmyeloablative marrow transplants from related graft donors. General study results and limits: Validation in larger populations is needed because few patients were studied. Changing PCR primers prevented nucleotide comparison between some patients' samples. The most relevant donor-specific Treg TCRbeta repertoire apparently came from expansion with activated donor B cells.

This CDR3 is built from 15 residues. The germline CDR1 and CDR2 sequences are SGHTA and FQGNSA. The ends lost 5 bases at V and 1 base at J; junction bases unmatched: 5. A word on this clone: Its antigen is unidentified.

Generated by immunoSEQ multiplex PCR, the TCRdb table keeps only in-frame clones and is missing some. Of approximately 98,000 clones listed, 90% are singletons. The sequencing here drew on CD4+ T cells from blood, taken before the transplant. The J gene is TRBJ2-3, the V gene TRBV7-2; 8 positions agree with TRBD2. This sequence was found in a human donor who received a combined kidney and bone marrow transplant. The CDR3 spells CASSLKAGGTDTQYF. The CDR3 DNA sequence: TGTGCCAGCAGCCTGAAAGCGGGGGGCACAGATACGCAGTATTTT.